This T cell receptor beta chain was captured in a study of prognosis after radiotherapy for stage I lung cancer. Amplification of the TCR beta CDR3 (from genomic DNA) was done by two-round multiplex PCR. The first round of PCR was done with primers that matched each TRBV and TRBJ gene. Each CDR3 protein is one row after TCRdb ran MiXCR on the multiplex PCR reads. The sample includes roughly 20,000 distinct CDR3 sequences, less than 70% of them seen just once. This clonotype was found many times. Germline CDR1 LNHNV, CDR2 YYDKDF (reference sequence). This CDR3 has 13 residues. V lost 3 bases and J 8 bases, leaving 13 bases between the germline ends.

The rearrangement uses TRBV15 and TRBJ1-1; unclear D gene. Here the sequenced sample was PBMCs, taken before or after stereotactic body radiation therapy (not recorded which). The sequence was obtained from a donor over 45 with non-small cell lung cancer. The CDR3 loop is CATSRALSPEAFF. For the CDR3, the DNA is TGTGCCACCAGCAGGGCCCTGAGTCCCGAAGCTTTCTTT.